Each of the 23 T cell receptor beta chains below was sequenced from the same sample in a study of beta chain features in type 1 diabetes. Study-wide results and limits: Shorter TCRB CDR3s, moderately but significantly so, marked every one of the four CD4+ subsets in Type 1 diabetes patients.

cDNA synthesis used the whole RNA isolate, giving expressed TCRB sequences. Measured with immunoSEQ multiplex PCR; TCRdb has only the in-frame clones, and not every one. The sample contains hundreds of thousands of clones, about 15% of which appear only once. These receptors have no known antigen. Sequencing was performed on naive CD4+ T cells from blood. The receptors originated from a man between 18 and 35 years old with type 1 diabetes.

The CDR3 spells CAIAGETDTQYF. Written as DNA, the CDR3 is TGTGCCATAGCGGGGGAGACAGATACGCAGTATTTT. V is TRBV28 and J is TRBJ2-3, with 9 bases lining up with TRBD2. Germline V gene data show CDR1 as MDHEN and CDR2 as SYDVKM. V gave up 10 bases and J gave up 3 bases; unmatched junction bases: 2. The CDR3 runs 12 residues.

This chain connects TRBV7-2 to TRBJ1-5; 8 positions agree with TRBD1. After removal of 4 bases from V and 7 bases from J, the junction contained 9 bases not matched to a gene. The CDR3 is 15 amino acids. The germline V gene has CDR1 SGHTA and CDR2 FQGNSA. CDR3 residues: CASSYSQGAGQPQHF. Here the CDR3 DNA reads TGTGCCAGCAGCTATAGTCAGGGGGCAGGACAGCCCCAGCATTTT.

The chain combines TRBV4-3 with TRBJ2-4; 9 positions agree with TRBD2. Trimming took 8 bases from V and 4 from J; bases not matched to a gene: 15. The CDR3 has 17 residues. Germline CDR1 and CDR2: LGHNA and YSLEER. The CDR3 sequence is CASGRTLTSGGKNIQYF. The CDR3 DNA is TGCGCCAGCGGACGTACTTTGACTAGCGGAGGGAAAAACATTCAGTACTTC.

The rearrangement links TRBV28 to TRBJ2-7; 11 positions match TRBD1. Germline assignment: CDR1 MDHEN and CDR2 SYDVKM. The V and J ends lost 4 bases and 4 bases, in that order; junction bases with no gene match: 6. This CDR3 spans 15 amino acids. CDR3 in DNA: TGTGCCAGCAGTTCATTGGGACAGGGGGGATACGAGCAGTACTTC. Protein product: CASSSLGQGGYEQYF.

This clone was seen a handful of times. This rearrangement joins TRBV6-4 to TRBJ2-3, with TRBD2 matching over 8 bases. The CDR3 is made up of 15 amino acids. CDR1 is MRHNA, CDR2 SNTAGT, per germline. With V trimmed by 3 bases and J by 0 bases, 2 bases remained unmatched. The CDR3 DNA sequence: TGTGCCAGCAGTGAACTAGCGGTTAGCACAGATACGCAGTATTTT. The encoded protein is CASSELAVSTDTQYF.

This chain connects TRBV28 to TRBJ2-2; a weak D match, TRBD2 (5 bases). V lost 3 bases to trimming and J lost 1 base, with 6 bases between them. From germline, CDR1 is MDHEN and CDR2 SYDVKM. The CDR3 runs to 14 residues. The CDR3 DNA is TGTGCCAGCAGTTTCGGAGGGAACACCGGGGAGCTGTTTTTT. Its translation: CASSFGGNTGELFF.

The chain combines TRBV6-5 with TRBJ1-1; tentative D call: TRBD1 (6 bases). The V gene's germline CDR1 is MNHEY and CDR2 SVGAGI. V lost 6 bases and J 4 bases, leaving 12 bases between the germline ends. The CDR3 runs to 13 residues. CDR3 amino acids: CASSWTDSTEAFF. The CDR3 region has the DNA TGTGCCAGCAGCTGGACAGACTCCACTGAAGCTTTCTTT.

V usage is TRBV2 and J usage is TRBJ2-3, with D perhaps matching TRBD2 (6 bases). V lost 8 bases and J 11 bases, leaving 14 bases between the germline ends. This CDR3 spans 11 amino acids. CDR1 is SNHLY and CDR2 is FYNNEI in the germline V gene. CDR3 sequence reads: CASVRGVKQYF. The DNA for the CDR3 is TGTGCCAGCGTGCGGGGAGTTAAGCAGTATTTT.

The chain uses TRBV29-1 and TRBJ2-5; D remains unclear. The length of the CDR3 is 14 residues. Looked up from germline, CDR1 is SQVTM and CDR2 is ANQGSEA. V lost 3 bases and J 1 base, leaving 12 bases between the germline ends. The CDR3 nucleotides read TGCAGCGTTGATAAATCGGGTTTCCAAGAGACCCAGTACTTC. It codes for CSVDKSGFQETQYF. The full variable domain, its missing parts supplied by reference TRBV29-1 and TRBJ2-5, is SAVISQKPSRDICQRGTSLTIQCQVDSQVTMMFWYRQQPGQSLTLIATANQGSEATYESGFVIDKFPISRPNLTFSTLTVSNMSPEDSSIYLCSVDKSGFQETQYFGPGTRLLVL.

The rearrangement links TRBV7-2 to TRBJ1-4; no clear D. CDR3 length equals 15 residues. Germline values: CDR1 SGHTA, CDR2 FQGNSA. Trimming left V 5 bases short and J 3 bases short, with 13 bases between. DNA of the CDR3: TGTGCCAGCAGCCCGCGTCATGGGCCTAATGAAAAACTGTTTTTT. Translated: CASSPRHGPNEKLFF.

This chain joins TRBV4-3 and TRBJ2-5; tentatively, D is TRBD1 (6 bases). Between the trimmed V and J ends, which lost 4 bases and 0 bases, there was a span of 6 bases. Germline CDR1 and CDR2: LGHNA and YSLEER. The CDR3 is made up of 13 amino acids. In DNA form, the CDR3 reads TGCGCCAGCAGCCGGGACAACCAAGAGACCCAGTACTTC. Translating it yields CASSRDNQETQYF.

The gene calls are TRBV19 and TRBJ2-1; tentative D call: TRBD1 (5 bases). The germline V gene encodes CDR1 LNHDA and CDR2 SQIVND (reference sequence). CDR3 size: 15 residues. With 4 bases removed from V and 7 bases from J, the gap between germline ends came to 17 bases. The DNA of the CDR3 is TGTGCCAGTAGTACCCAATATTATGCAGGGAATGAGCAGTTCTTC. Its translation is CASSTQYYAGNEQFF.

The chain has TRBV13 and TRBJ2-7; 7 positions agree with TRBD2. The junction had 16 bases not matched to a gene; V was cut back by 6 bases and J by 8 bases. This CDR3 spans 15 amino acids. Germline CDR1 reads PRHDT; CDR2 reads FYEKMQ (reference sequence). The CDR3 spells CASRKMGGRAFQQYF. In nucleotides, the CDR3 is TGTGCCAGCAGGAAAATGGGAGGGAGGGCCTTCCAGCAGTACTTC.

The V gene is TRBV28, the J gene TRBJ2-1; 9 bases are shared with TRBD1. Losses at the gene ends were 3 bases for V and 9 bases for J; bases not matched to a gene: 9. The CDR3 has 15 amino acids. Germline assignment: CDR1 MDHEN and CDR2 SYDVKM. The CDR3 nucleotides read TGTGCCAGCAGTTTGTCGAACAGGGGGCGAGTTGAGCAGTTCTTC. This gives the protein CASSLSNRGRVEQFF. Full variable domain (remainder filled in from reference TRBV28 and TRBJ2-1): DVKVTQSSRYLVKRTGEKVFLECVQDMDHENMFWYRQDPGLGLRLIYFSYDVKMKEKGDIPEGYSVSREKKERFSLILESASTNQTSMYLCASSLSNRGRVEQFFGPGTRLTVL.

This clone was detected a few times. J is TRBJ2-7 and V is TRBV5-4, with 7 bases aligning to TRBD2. CDR3 length equals 11 residues. Germline V gene sequence: CDR1 SGHNT, CDR2 YYREEE (reference sequence). The V and J ends lost 5 bases and 7 bases, in that order; junction bases with no gene match: 3. The DNA for the CDR3 is TGTGCCAGCAGTCACGGGGGGGAGCAGTACTTC. Translation gives CASSHGGEQYF.

V and J are TRBV21-1 and TRBJ2-1; no check of the table's D call, TRBD2, against the DNA was made. TRBV21-1 is a pseudogene locus. The CDR3 is 17 amino acids. CDR3 protein: CASSKAVGSGKYNEQFF. The DNA for the CDR3 is TGTGCCAGCAGCAAAGCGGTTGGTAGCGGCAAATACAATGAGCAGTTCTTC.

The J gene is TRBJ2-2, the V gene TRBV13; D is possibly TRBD2 (5 bases). This CDR3 is built from 17 residues. Germline CDR1 PRHDT, CDR2 FYEKMQ (reference sequence). The V end was cut by 4 bases, the J end by 0 bases, with 15 bases between. The CDR3 DNA reads as TGTGCCAGCAGCTGGGCTGTAGGACTCGCGAACACCGGGGAGCTGTTTTTT. Translation: CASSWAVGLANTGELFF.

This chain joins TRBV5-4 and TRBJ2-4; D perhaps matches TRBD2 (5 bases). CDR1 is SGHNT, CDR2 YYREEE, per germline (reference sequence). V gave up 4 bases and J gave up 8 bases, with 22 bases separating them. The CDR3 runs to 16 residues. The CDR3: CASSGPLGEKADIQYF. The CDR3 nucleotides read TGTGCCAGCAGCGGACCTTTGGGTGAAAAAGCGGACATTCAGTACTTC.

CDR3 DNA sequence: TGTGCCAGCAGTGAACTAGGACAGGGTGAAGCTTTCTTT. As protein: CASSELGQGEAFF. This chain connects TRBV2 to TRBJ1-1, with TRBD1 matching 8 bases. The V segment lost 2 bases and the J segment 7 bases; nucleotides outside the gene matches: 3. Germline V gene sequence: CDR1 SNHLY, CDR2 FYNNEI. The CDR3 runs to 13 residues.

This clone was seen more than once but under ten times. The V and J genes are TRBV7-2 and TRBJ2-5; a possible D gene is TRBD2 (6 bases). The V gene's germline CDR1 is SGHTA and CDR2 FQGNSA. The CDR3 totals 15 residues. With 3 bases removed from V and 5 bases from J, the gap between germline ends came to 16 bases. The CDR3 sequence is CASSFQKGGGETQYF. CDR3 sequence (DNA): TGTGCCAGCAGCTTCCAAAAAGGAGGAGGGGAGACCCAGTACTTC.

V is TRBV2 and J is TRBJ1-4; tentatively, D is TRBD1 (5 bases). This CDR3 spans 14 amino acids. Per the germline V gene, CDR1 is SNHLY and CDR2 is FYNNEI. V gave up 5 bases and J gave up 7 bases, with 14 bases separating them. The chain's CDR3 is CASSRGGAPEKLFF. The DNA of the CDR3 is TGTGCCAGCAGTCGGGGGGGAGCACCTGAAAAACTGTTTTTT.

The gene calls are TRBV21-1 and TRBJ2-3; the D call in the table, TRBD2, was not verified against the DNA. TRBV21-1 is a pseudogene locus. The CDR3 loop spans 19 amino acids. The CDR3 DNA reads TGTGCCAGCAGCAAAGCCCCCAGCGGGAGGCCCGCTAGCACAGATACGCAGTATTTT. Its protein product is CASSKAPSGRPASTDTQYF.

CDR3 amino acids: CASDSTEGGSSTDTQYF. In DNA form, the CDR3 reads TGCGCCAGCGATTCCACAGAGGGCGGGTCTAGCACAGATACGCAGTATTTT. The V call is TRBV23-1, the J call TRBJ2-3; D may be TRBD2 (5 bases). Being an ORF, TRBV23-1 has a function that is uncertain. There are 17 residues in the CDR3. Trimming shortened V by 8 bases and J by 0 bases, and 21 bases separated the two germline ends.